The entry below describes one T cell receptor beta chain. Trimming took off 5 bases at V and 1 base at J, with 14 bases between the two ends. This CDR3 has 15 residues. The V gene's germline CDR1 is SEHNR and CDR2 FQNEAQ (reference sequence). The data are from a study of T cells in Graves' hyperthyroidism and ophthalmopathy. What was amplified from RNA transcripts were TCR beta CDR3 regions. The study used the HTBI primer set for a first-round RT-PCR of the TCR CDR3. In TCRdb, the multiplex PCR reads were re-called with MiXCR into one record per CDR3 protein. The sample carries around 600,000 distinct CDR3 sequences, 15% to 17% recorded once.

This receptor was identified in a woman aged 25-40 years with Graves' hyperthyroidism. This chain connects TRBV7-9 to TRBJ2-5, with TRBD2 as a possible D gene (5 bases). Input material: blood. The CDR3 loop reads CASSEGTVGQETQYF. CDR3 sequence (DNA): TGTGCCAGCAGCGAGGGAACAGTCGGCCAAGAGACCCAGTACTTC.